One T cell receptor beta chain is described in this entry. This record belongs to a study of blood T cell repertoires in COVID-19. As for the study in general: Samples of COVID-19 (acute and convalescent) were obtained from the United States, Italy and Spain.

The CDR3 has 15 amino acids. V gave up 1 base and J gave up 3 bases, with 13 bases separating them. Germline V lookup: CDR1 SGHAT, CDR2 FQNNGV. As originally analysed: Counts of nucleated cells, estimated from reference gene primer amplification, were obtained. Some clones are missing from TCRdb's copy, which holds only in-frame ones; the method was immunoSEQ multiplex PCR. The D gene and trimming were derived from the DNA, and the V and J assignments and clone size from that table. The sample includes approximately 210,000 clones, around nine tenths of them seen just once. The clonotype originates from a man between 18 and 29 years old with active or convalescent COVID-19. Sample: peripheral blood. The gene calls are TRBV11-2 and TRBJ2-7; D may be TRBD2 (7 bases). CDR3 nucleotide sequence: TGTGCCAGCAGCTTAGGAGGGGGGGGTGGCTACGAGCAGTACTTC. It encodes CASSLGGGGGYEQYF.